This T cell receptor beta chain comes out of a study of blood T cell repertoires in COVID-19. CDR1 is SNHLY and CDR2 is FYNNEI in the germline V gene. Trimming removed 3 bases at V and 4 bases at J, with 10 bases between. This CDR3 has 14 amino acids. Assay used: immunoSEQ multiplex PCR; TCRdb lists only in-frame clones, some missing. The data hold some 150,000 clones, with 70% to 85% observed a single time. This clonotype was obtained from a woman aged 45-60 years with acute or convalescent COVID-19. V and J are TRBV2 and TRBJ1-5; weak D call: TRBD1 (5 bases). The material sequenced was peripheral blood. The CDR3 is CASSEGGVNQPQHF. DNA of the CDR3: TGTGCCAGCAGTGAGGGGGGAGTTAATCAGCCCCAGCATTTT.